Shown below are 14 T cell receptor beta chains from a single sample sequenced in a study of shared clonotypes between healthy human individuals. CD45RO negativity and positive selection for CCR7 defined naive CD8 cells, a population that excluded terminally differentiated effector memory CD45RA+ cells. Only in-frame clones appear in the TCRdb table, and some are missing; sequencing was by immunoSEQ multiplex PCR. Of roughly 1,800,000 clones in the sample, about 95% were seen once. Sequenced: naive CD8+ T cells sorted from blood. All receptors come from a man aged 18 to 29 in good health.

The chain recombines TRBV5-1 with TRBJ2-1; a weak D match, TRBD2 (6 bases). The CDR3 consists of 14 residues. Trimming shortened V by 5 bases and J by 6 bases, and 15 bases separated the two germline ends. From germline, CDR1 is SGHRS and CDR2 YFSETQ. Here the CDR3 reads CASSSKLAGNEQFF. CDR3 DNA: TGCGCCAGCAGTTCCAAACTAGCAGGCAATGAGCAGTTCTTC.

The rearrangement uses TRBV29-1 and TRBJ2-1, with 8 bases matching TRBD2. The germline V gene encodes CDR1 SQVTM and CDR2 ANQGSEA. V shed 3 bases, J shed 5 bases, and the junction held 3 bases outside the gene matches. The CDR3 loop spans 13 amino acids. The CDR3 nucleotides read TGCAGCGTTGAGGGACTAGAAAACAATGAGCAGTTCTTC. As protein: CSVEGLENNEQFF.

The V gene is TRBV5-6, the J gene TRBJ1-5; TRBD1 might be the D (5 bases). The ends were cut back, 4 bases at V and 3 bases at J, with 17 bases in the middle. CDR3 length: 16 residues. Germline CDR1 and CDR2: SGHDT and YYEEEE. The CDR3 protein is CASSLGTLGYNQPQHF. The CDR3 DNA reads TGTGCCAGCAGCCTCGGGACTTTGGGCTACAATCAGCCCCAGCATTTT.

This chain uses TRBV19 with TRBJ1-6; D remains unclear. With 7 bases removed from V and 7 bases from J, the gap between germline ends came to 8 bases. The V gene's germline CDR1 is LNHDA and CDR2 SQIVND (reference sequence). The CDR3 spans 12 residues. CDR3 nucleotides: TGTGCCAGTATCCCCCAGAATTCACCCCTCCACTTT. Protein: CASIPQNSPLHF.

Turning to this clone: Other DNA sequences from this sample encode an identical CDR3 as well. The chain recombines TRBV9 with TRBJ2-1; 11 bases align to TRBD2. CDR1 and CDR2 from the germline V gene are SGDLS and YYNGEE. Unmatched junction bases numbered 8, after V lost 0 bases and J lost 0 bases. This CDR3 is built from 19 residues. The DNA for the CDR3 is TGTGCCAGCAGCGTAGGTCTAGCGGGGGGCTCGAGCTCCTACAATGAGCAGTTCTTC. It translates to CASSVGLAGGSSSYNEQFF.

The rearrangement uses TRBV27 and TRBJ1-2; TRBD1 matches at 7 bases. The CDR3 is made up of 13 amino acids. V lost 3 bases, J lost 7 bases, and 5 bases stayed unmatched. CDR1 and CDR2 (germline): MNHEY, SMNVEV (reference sequence). CDR3 loop: CASSLGQSGGYTF. CDR3 DNA: TGTGCCAGCAGTTTGGGACAGAGTGGTGGCTACACCTTC.

CDR3 sequence: CASTPFVSKNIQYF. Here the CDR3 DNA reads TGTGCCAGCACCCCCTTCGTGTCCAAAAACATTCAGTACTTC. This chain connects TRBV6-5 to TRBJ2-4; D uncertain. In germline, CDR1 is MNHEY, CDR2 SVGAGI. This CDR3 has 14 amino acids. Trimming left V 7 bases short and J 2 bases short, with 12 bases between.

The chain recombines TRBV7-2 with TRBJ2-3; 7 bases agree with TRBD2. CDR1 is SGHTA, CDR2 FQGNSA, per germline. V lost 1 base to trimming and J lost 6 bases; unmatched junction nucleotides: 7. This CDR3 comprises 15 residues. CDR3 sequence: CASSLGETSWDTQYF. The CDR3 DNA reads as TGTGCCAGCAGCTTAGGAGAGACTAGCTGGGATACGCAGTATTTT.

Notes on this clone: This same CDR3 is encoded by further DNA sequences in the sample. The gene calls are TRBV27 and TRBJ2-1; D is undetermined. V was trimmed by 1 base and J by 10 bases, leaving 8 bases between them. This CDR3 spans 12 amino acids. The V gene's germline CDR1 is MNHEY and CDR2 SMNVEV (reference sequence). DNA for the CDR3: TGTGCCAGCAGTTTATTGGGCGACGAGCAGTTCTTC. Translation gives CASSLLGDEQFF.

As for this clone: Additional DNA sequences in this sample encode the identical CDR3. V is TRBV5-6 and J is TRBJ2-7; no clear D. Trimming left V 2 bases short and J 5 bases short, with 8 bases between. This CDR3 contains 12 residues. CDR1 SGHDT and CDR2 YYEEEE come from the germline V gene. The CDR3 DNA reads TGTGCCAGCAGCTTCCTAGTGCACGAGCAGTACTTC. It codes for CASSFLVHEQYF.

The chain recombines TRBV9 with TRBJ2-7; 12 nucleotides agree with TRBD1. CDR1 is SGDLS, CDR2 YYNGEE, per germline. CDR3 length: 14 amino acids. Trimming at V came to 3 bases and at J to 7 bases, leaving 5 bases not matched to a gene. The DNA for the CDR3 is TGTGCCAGCAGCGAGTGGGACAGGGGGCTTGAGCAGTACTTC. Protein product: CASSEWDRGLEQYF. The full variable domain, completed using reference TRBV9 and TRBJ2-7, is DSGVTQTPKHLITATGQRVTLRCSPRSGDLSVYWYQQSLDQGLQFLIQYYNGEERAKGNILERFSAQQFPDLHSELNLSSLELGDSALYFCASSEWDRGLEQYFGPGTRLTVT.

The chain uses TRBV4-3 and TRBJ2-3; either TRBD1 or TRBD2 may supply D (5 bases each). Trimming cost V 4 bases and J 1 base, with 15 bases left between them. CDR3 size: 16 residues. Germline V gene data show CDR1 as LGHNA and CDR2 as YSLEER. The DNA for the CDR3 is TGCGCCAGCAGCCGCGGTTCGAGGGGTGGCACAGATACGCAGTATTTT. It specifies CASSRGSRGGTDTQYF.

This chain links TRBV4-1 with TRBJ2-3; TRBD2 matches at 9 bases. CDR3 length: 19 amino acids. V shed 3 bases and J 1 base; nucleotides not matched to a gene: 14. Germline values: CDR1 MGHRA, CDR2 YSYEKL. In nucleotides, the CDR3 is TGCGCCAGCAGCCACCCAACTAGCGGGTTAATTGACCGCACAGATACGCAGTATTTT. The encoded protein is CASSHPTSGLIDRTDTQYF.

In this sample, this clone turned up once. This rearrangement joins TRBV7-9 to TRBJ2-7; the match to TRBD1 covers 9 bases. The V and J ends lost 4 bases and 4 bases, in that order; junction bases with no gene match: 8. This CDR3 has 15 amino acids. Germline V CDR1 and CDR2: SEHNR, FQNEAQ (reference sequence). The DNA for the CDR3 is TGTGCCAGCAGCTCCCTTGGGACAGGGTCGTACGAGCAGTACTTC. This translates into CASSSLGTGSYEQYF.